Included here is one T cell receptor (beta chain) sequence, with context. Its antigen is as yet unknown. One junction end does not reproduce the germline sequence, and a read error may be involved. The repertoire was sequenced with immunoSEQ multiplex PCR; TCRdb's copy has only in-frame clones and lacks some. Seen here are approximately 45,000 clones, 90% observed once, and the top ten hold about 2.5%. These data come from a study of T cells after posttransplantation cyclophosphamide. This CDR3 is built from 13 residues. The germline CDR1 and CDR2 sequences are MNHEY and SMNVEV (reference sequence). A marrow graft followed busulfan-fludarabine conditioning, with cyclophosphamide on days +3 and +4. Study-wide findings and caveats: Later post-transplant blood repertoires were often dominated by donor CD8+ memory clones. Blood and skin or GI T cell repertoires showed limited TRB overlap. TRB clonality was highly associated with recipient CMV seropositivity and reactivation.

V usage is TRBV27 and J usage is TRBJ2-7; TRBD1 agrees at 7 bases. The material sequenced was PBMCs, taken around 63 days after allogeneic stem cell transplant with posttransplant cyclophosphamide. The clonotype was recovered from a male patient over 55 who received an allogeneic stem cell transplant from a related donor and was CMV-positive. Among the T cells, some may be from the graft donor. This CDR3 is CVSRRDSSYEQYF. The CDR3 nucleotides read TGTGTCAGCAGAAGGGACAGCTCCTACGAGCAGTACTTC.